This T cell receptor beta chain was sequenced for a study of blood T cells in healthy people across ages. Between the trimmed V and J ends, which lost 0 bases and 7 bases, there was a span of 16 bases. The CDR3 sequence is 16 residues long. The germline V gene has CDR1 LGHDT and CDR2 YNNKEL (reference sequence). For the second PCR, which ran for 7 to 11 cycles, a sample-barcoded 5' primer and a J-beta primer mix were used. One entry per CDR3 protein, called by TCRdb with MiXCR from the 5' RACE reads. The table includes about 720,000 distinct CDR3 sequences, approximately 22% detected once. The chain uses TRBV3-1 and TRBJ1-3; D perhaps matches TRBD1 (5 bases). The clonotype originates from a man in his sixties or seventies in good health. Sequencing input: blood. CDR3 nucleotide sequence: TGTGCCAGCAGCCAAGACGGGGCAGGTGCTGCGAACACCATATATTTT. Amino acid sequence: CASSQDGAGAANTIYF.